The text below deals with one TCR beta chain. The sample belongs to a study of blood T cell repertoires in COVID-19. Looking at the study overall: Whether acute or convalescent, the COVID-19 samples came from the United States, Italy and Spain. T cells, B-cell-depleted T cells, or PBMCs provided the cDNA or gDNA that served as material.

The V end was cut by 1 base, the J end by 1 base, with 5 bases between. The germline V gene encodes CDR1 SGHDN and CDR2 FVKESK. This CDR3 is 15 amino acids long. Original handling: Nucleated cell number was recorded as an estimate derived from reference gene primer amplification. Libraries were prepared by immunoSEQ multiplex PCR; TCRdb keeps only in-frame clonotypes and omits some of them. D and trimming were read from the DNA, whereas the V and J calls and clone size are those reported in that table. Among approximately 300,000 clones listed, about 85% were seen once. The source material was peripheral blood. The sequence came from a man aged 18 to 30 with active or convalescent COVID-19. The chain employs TRBV14 and TRBJ2-6, with D unclear. CDR3 in amino acids: CASSQGGSGANVLTF. For the CDR3, the DNA is TGTGCCAGCAGCCAAGGAGGTTCTGGGGCCAACGTCCTGACTTTC.